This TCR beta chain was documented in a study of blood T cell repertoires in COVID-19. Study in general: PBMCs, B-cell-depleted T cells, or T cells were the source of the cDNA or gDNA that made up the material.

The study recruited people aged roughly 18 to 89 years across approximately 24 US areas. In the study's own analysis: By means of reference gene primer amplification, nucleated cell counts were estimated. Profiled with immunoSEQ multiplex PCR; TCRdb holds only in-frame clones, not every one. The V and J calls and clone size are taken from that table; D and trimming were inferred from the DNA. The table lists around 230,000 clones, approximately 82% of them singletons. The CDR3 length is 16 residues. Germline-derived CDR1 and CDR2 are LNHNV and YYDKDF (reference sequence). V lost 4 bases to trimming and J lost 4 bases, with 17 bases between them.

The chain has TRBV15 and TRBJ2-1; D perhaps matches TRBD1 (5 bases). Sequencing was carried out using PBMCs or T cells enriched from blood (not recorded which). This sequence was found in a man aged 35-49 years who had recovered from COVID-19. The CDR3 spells CATSTYGQGRYNEQFF. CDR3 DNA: TGTGCCACCAGCACATATGGGCAGGGTAGATACAATGAGCAGTTCTTC.